These T cell receptor beta chains were read from a single sample in a study of blood T cells in healthy people across ages. TCRdb passed the 5' RACE reads through MiXCR, listing each CDR3 protein once. The sample holds approximately 1,100,000 distinct CDR3 sequences, 45% seen once. Sequenced: blood. These receptors all stem from a woman between 55 and 75 years old in good health. CDR3s include the opening cysteine and the closing phenylalanine or tryptophan. The D gene is left open where the match is weak. Clone size, where shown, is once, few, many, or a class for clones that have expanded.

abundance: many
d_gene: TRBD2
j_gene: TRBJ2-1
v_gene: TRBV27
CDR3nt: TGTGCCAGCAGTGTCTTGGTGGCGGGAGGGCCCAATGAGCAGTTCTTC
CDR3aa: CASSVLVAGGPNEQFF

abundance: -
d_gene: TRBD1
j_gene: TRBJ2-1
v_gene: TRBV20-1
CDR3nt: TGCAGTGCTAGCAGGACAGGGTCCAACAATGAGCAGTTCTTC
CDR3aa: CSASRTGSNNEQFF

abundance: few
d_gene: TRBD2
j_gene: TRBJ2-3
v_gene: TRBV6-1
CDR3nt: TGTGCCAGCAGTGGAAGGGAGCGGGGACTAGCGGCTTGGGATACGCAGTATTTT
CDR3aa: CASSGRERGLAAWDTQYF

abundance: -
d_gene: TRBD2
j_gene: TRBJ2-3
v_gene: TRBV9
CDR3nt: TGTGCCAGCAGCGTAGCGGTCGGCGGGAGGGCCGAAGATACGCAGTATTTT
CDR3aa: CASSVAVGGRAEDTQYF

abundance: few
d_gene: -
j_gene: TRBJ2-3
v_gene: TRBV20-1
CDR3nt: TGCAGTGCCCAAACTCGCCTGGGGAGGACAGATACGCAGTATTTT
CDR3aa: CSAQTRLGRTDTQYF

abundance: -
d_gene: TRBD2
j_gene: TRBJ2-1
v_gene: TRBV7-2
CDR3nt: TGTGCCAGCAGCGTAAAGCGGGAGGCCAACAATGAGCAGTTCTTC
CDR3aa: CASSVKREANNEQFF

abundance: -
d_gene: TRBD2
j_gene: TRBJ2-1
v_gene: TRBV4-1
CDR3nt: TGCGCCAGCAGCCAAGAATTAGGGCTAGCGGGCCACAATGAGCAGTTCTTC
CDR3aa: CASSQELGLAGHNEQFF

abundance: -
d_gene: -
j_gene: TRBJ2-7
v_gene: TRBV7-2
CDR3nt: TGTGCCAGCAGCTCCGGGCCTGGTTCCTACGAGCAGTACTTC
CDR3aa: CASSSGPGSYEQYF

abundance: -
d_gene: TRBD2
j_gene: TRBJ2-7
v_gene: TRBV11-2
CDR3nt: TGTGCCAGCAACTTAGATTCCTCACTAGCGGGAGCAGGTTCGTTCCAGTACGAGCAGTACTTC
CDR3aa: CASNLDSSLAGAGSFQYEQYF

abundance: few
d_gene: -
j_gene: TRBJ2-1
v_gene: TRBV7-2
CDR3nt: TGTGCCAGCAGCCCCCAGTCCCAAAGAATTCGAAGTAATGAGCAGTTCTTC
CDR3aa: CASSPQSQRIRSNEQFF

abundance: -
d_gene: -
j_gene: TRBJ2-1
v_gene: TRBV20-1
CDR3nt: TGCAGTGCTAGAGAGAGGGGCCATGAGCAGTTCTTC
CDR3aa: CSARERGHEQFF

abundance: -
d_gene: TRBD2
j_gene: TRBJ2-5
v_gene: TRBV9
CDR3nt: TGTGCCAGCAGCGACGGACTAGCGGGAGGGCAAGGAGAGACCCAGTACTTC
CDR3aa: CASSDGLAGGQGETQYF

abundance: many
d_gene: TRBD2
j_gene: TRBJ2-1
v_gene: TRBV12-3/TRBV12-4
CDR3nt: TGTGCCAGCAGTTTATCGGGAGGGCCCTACAATGAGCAGTTCTTC
CDR3aa: CASSLSGGPYNEQFF

abundance: -
d_gene: -
j_gene: TRBJ2-7
v_gene: TRBV10-3
CDR3nt: TGTGCCACCATTACCGGGGGATTGGATAGGAATGAGCAGTACTTC
CDR3aa: CATITGGLDRNEQYF

abundance: few
d_gene: -
j_gene: TRBJ1-2
v_gene: TRBV6-1
CDR3nt: TGTGCCAGCAGACAGGGCCGCCCGTGGTATGGCTACACCTTC
CDR3aa: CASRQGRPWYGYTF

abundance: few
d_gene: -
j_gene: TRBJ1-2
v_gene: TRBV3-1
CDR3nt: TGTGCCAGCAGCCCGGAACTGGGTGGCTACACCTTC
CDR3aa: CASSPELGGYTF

abundance: -
d_gene: -
j_gene: TRBJ2-1
v_gene: TRBV20-1
CDR3nt: TGCAGTGCTACTGGGTTGGGCTCCTACAATGAGCAGTTCTTC
CDR3aa: CSATGLGSYNEQFF

abundance: -
d_gene: -
j_gene: TRBJ2-1
v_gene: TRBV20-1
CDR3nt: TGCAGTGCTAGTTCAGACAGACACAATGAGCAGTTCTTC
CDR3aa: CSASSDRHNEQFF

abundance: few
d_gene: -
j_gene: TRBJ2-5
v_gene: TRBV7-9
CDR3nt: TGTGCCAGCAGCCCGCCGTTCGGACAAGCCAAAGAGACCCAGTACTTC
CDR3aa: CASSPPFGQAKETQYF

abundance: few
d_gene: -
j_gene: TRBJ2-3
v_gene: TRBV20-1
CDR3nt: TGCAGTGCTAGAGAGGCGGGAAGCCCAGATACGCAGTATTTT
CDR3aa: CSAREAGSPDTQYF

abundance: few
d_gene: TRBD2
j_gene: TRBJ2-3
v_gene: TRBV5-6
CDR3nt: TGTGCCAGCAGCTTCGGGACTAGCGGGACTTCGAACCCCACAGATACGCAGTATTTT
CDR3aa: CASSFGTSGTSNPTDTQYF

abundance: -
d_gene: -
j_gene: TRBJ2-1
v_gene: TRBV15
CDR3nt: TGTGCCACCAGCAGAGAGGGGTTGAATGAGCAGTTCTTC
CDR3aa: CATSREGLNEQFF

abundance: few
d_gene: -
j_gene: TRBJ1-5
v_gene: TRBV29-1
CDR3nt: TGCAGCGCCACGACAGGATTGAATCAGCCCCAGCATTTT
CDR3aa: CSATTGLNQPQHF

abundance: few
d_gene: TRBD2
j_gene: TRBJ2-1
v_gene: TRBV12-3/TRBV12-4
CDR3nt: TGTGCCAGCAGTTGGGGACTAGTGGCCAATGAGCAGTTCTTC
CDR3aa: CASSWGLVANEQFF

abundance: -
d_gene: -
j_gene: TRBJ2-3
v_gene: TRBV28
CDR3nt: TGTGCCAGCAGTCCCCCCGACCGCCTCACAGATACGCAGTATTTT
CDR3aa: CASSPPDRLTDTQYF

abundance: -
d_gene: TRBD1
j_gene: TRBJ2-1
v_gene: TRBV29-1
CDR3nt: TGCAGCGTTGCGAGGGGGCATAATGAGCAGTTCTTC
CDR3aa: CSVARGHNEQFF

abundance: -
d_gene: TRBD1
j_gene: TRBJ2-5
v_gene: TRBV28
CDR3nt: TGTGCCAGCAGTGGTCGACAGGGTGGGGTACGGACCCAGTACTTC
CDR3aa: CASSGRQGGVRTQYF